This T cell receptor beta chain was profiled in a study of blood T cell repertoires in COVID-19. Across the whole study: T cells, B-cell-depleted T cells, or PBMCs provided the cDNA or gDNA that served as material.

Participants' own reports of clinical history determined their cohort assignment. V lost 3 bases to trimming and J lost 4 bases; unmatched junction nucleotides: 10. This CDR3 comprises 15 residues. The germline V gene encodes CDR1 GTSNPN and CDR2 SVGIG (reference sequence). Original data processing: Amplification of reference gene primers provided the estimated nucleated cell counts. Produced via immunoSEQ multiplex PCR; TCRdb's table is partial and in-frame only. The DNA gave D and trimming, while V, J and clone size come from that table. This sample yields a few hundred thousand clones, of which about 87% are seen a single time; about a tenth belongs to the top ten.

The sequencing input was PBMCs or T cells enriched from blood (not recorded which). The receptor was isolated from a man younger than 35 with acute COVID-19. The gene calls are TRBV30 and TRBJ2-7; 9 bases are shared with TRBD1. The CDR3 region is CAWRRGTGMGYEQYF. In DNA, the CDR3 is TGTGCCTGGAGGAGGGGGACAGGGATGGGGTACGAGCAGTACTTC. Complete variable domain (other parts from reference TRBV30 and TRBJ2-7): SQTIHQWPATLVQPVGSPLSLECTVEGTSNPNLYWYRQAAGRGLQLLFYSVGIGQISSEVPQNLSASRPQDRQFILSSKKLLLSDSGFYLCAWRRGTGMGYEQYFGPGTRLTVT.